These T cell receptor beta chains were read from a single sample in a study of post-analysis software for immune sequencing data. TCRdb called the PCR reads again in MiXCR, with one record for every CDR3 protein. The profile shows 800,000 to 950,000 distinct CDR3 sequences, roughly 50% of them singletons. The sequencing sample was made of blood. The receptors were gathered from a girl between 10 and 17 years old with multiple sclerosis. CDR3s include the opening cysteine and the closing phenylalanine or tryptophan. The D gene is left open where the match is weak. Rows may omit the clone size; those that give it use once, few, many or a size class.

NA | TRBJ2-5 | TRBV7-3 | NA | CASSLRKGIGETQYF | TGTGCCAGCAGCTTAAGAAAGGGGATAGGAGAGACCCAGTACTTC
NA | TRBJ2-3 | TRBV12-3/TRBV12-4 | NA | CASSHPTSKDTQYF | TGTGCCAGCAGCCACCCTACCAGCAAAGATACGCAGTATTTT
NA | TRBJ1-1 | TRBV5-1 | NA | CASSLAGGQGDAEAFF | TGCGCCAGCAGCTTGGCTGGGGGGCAGGGTGACGCTGAAGCTTTCTTT
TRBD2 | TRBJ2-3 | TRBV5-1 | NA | CASRTGTSVTDTQYF | TGCGCCAGCAGAACTGGGACTAGCGTCACAGATACGCAGTATTTT
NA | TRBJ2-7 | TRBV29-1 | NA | CSVDDGQDFKQYF | TGCAGCGTTGACGATGGACAAGACTTTAAGCAGTACTTC
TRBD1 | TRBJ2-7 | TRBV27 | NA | CASRLDRGDEQYF | TGTGCCAGCAGATTGGACAGGGGAGACGAGCAGTACTTC
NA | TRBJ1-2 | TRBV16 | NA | CASSPGRNYTF | TGTGCCAGCAGCCCCGGCAGGAACTACACCTTC
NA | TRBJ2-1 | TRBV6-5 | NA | CASLPRGGSYNEQFF | TGTGCCAGCCTTCCCCGGGGCGGATCCTACAATGAGCAGTTCTTC
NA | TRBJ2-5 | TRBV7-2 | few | CASSLEGWGRETQYF | TGTGCCAGCAGCTTAGAAGGGTGGGGCCGTGAGACCCAGTACTTC
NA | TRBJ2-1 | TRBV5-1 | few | CASSRARGSYNEQFF | TGCGCCAGCAGCCGAGCAAGGGGATCCTACAATGAGCAGTTCTTC
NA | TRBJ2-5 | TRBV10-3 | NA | CAISEPTRGRQGRETQYF | TGTGCCATCAGTGAGCCGACTAGGGGCAGACAGGGTAGAGAGACCCAGTACTTC
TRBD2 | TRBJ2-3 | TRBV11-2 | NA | CASSRLAGGSDTQYF | TGTGCCAGCAGTCGACTAGCGGGGGGCTCAGATACGCAGTATTTT
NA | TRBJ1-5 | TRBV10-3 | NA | CAINGGGNQPQHF | TGTGCCATCAATGGGGGGGGCAATCAGCCCCAGCATTTT
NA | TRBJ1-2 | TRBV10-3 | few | CAVSGGGGGYTF | TGTGCCGTCAGTGGGGGAGGTGGTGGCTACACCTTC
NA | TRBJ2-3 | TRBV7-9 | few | CASSLTKPGVTDTQYF | TGTGCCAGCAGCTTAACAAAACCTGGAGTCACAGATACGCAGTATTTT
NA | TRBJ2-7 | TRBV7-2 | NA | CASSLVGGLNCEQYF | TGTGCCAGCAGCTTAGTAGGAGGGCTTAACTGCGAGCAGTACTTC
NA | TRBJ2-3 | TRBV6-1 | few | CASDWSPGGTDTQYF | TGTGCCAGCGATTGGAGCCCCGGGGGCACAGATACGCAGTATTTT
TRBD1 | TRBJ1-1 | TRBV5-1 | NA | CASSLTRQGMSTEAFF | TGCGCCAGCAGCCTCACCCGACAGGGTATGAGCACTGAAGCTTTCTTT
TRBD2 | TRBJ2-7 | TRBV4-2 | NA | CASSQVSGGWGVGYEQYF | TGTGCCAGCAGCCAAGTTTCGGGAGGGTGGGGAGTCGGCTACGAGCAGTACTTC
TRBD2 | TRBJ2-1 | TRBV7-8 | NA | CASSIKGLAAILSSYNEQFF | TGTGCCAGCAGCATAAAAGGGCTAGCGGCGATACTTAGCTCCTACAATGAGCAGTTCTTC